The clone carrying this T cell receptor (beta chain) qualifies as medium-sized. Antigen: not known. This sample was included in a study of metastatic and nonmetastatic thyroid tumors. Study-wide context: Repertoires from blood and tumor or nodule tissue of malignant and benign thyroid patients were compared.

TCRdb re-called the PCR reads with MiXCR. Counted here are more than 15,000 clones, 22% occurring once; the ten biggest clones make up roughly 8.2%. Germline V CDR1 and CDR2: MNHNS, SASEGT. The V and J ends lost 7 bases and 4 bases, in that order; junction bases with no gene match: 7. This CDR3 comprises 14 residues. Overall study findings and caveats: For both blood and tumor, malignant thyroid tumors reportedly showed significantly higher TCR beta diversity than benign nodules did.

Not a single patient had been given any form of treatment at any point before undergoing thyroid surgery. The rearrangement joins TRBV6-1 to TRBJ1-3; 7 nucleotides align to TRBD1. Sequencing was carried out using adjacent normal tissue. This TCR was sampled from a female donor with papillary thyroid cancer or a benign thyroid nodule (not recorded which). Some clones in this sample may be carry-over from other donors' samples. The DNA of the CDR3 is TGTGCCAGCACCCTACAGGGGACGGGAAACACCATATATTTT. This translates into CASTLQGTGNTIYF.